This T cell receptor beta chain originates from a study of beta chain features in type 1 diabetes. On the study more broadly: Age and gender were similar between patients and healthy donors, as were cell yields. Study outcomes and limitations: In patients and controls equally, PCR might favor templates that are shorter.

Since all of the isolated RNA was reverse transcribed, expressed TCRB transcripts were what got sequenced. Repertoires were generated with immunoSEQ multiplex PCR, while TCRdb's copy carries only in-frame clones and drops some. The table shows approximately 150,000 clones, with 8% to 13% occurring only once. CD4+ naive, central memory, regulatory and stem cell-like memory cells were sorted via CD45RO/CCR7/CD25/CD127/CD95/CD27. This clone occurred many times. Its antigen is unidentified. This CDR3 region has 14 residues. Trimming cost V 5 bases and J 8 bases, with 16 bases left between them. Germline assignment: CDR1 SEHNR and CDR2 FQNEAQ (reference sequence).

This rearrangement joins TRBV7-9 to TRBJ2-1; D ambiguous. The sample comprised naive CD4+ T cells from blood. The sequence derives from a man younger than 35 in good health. The CDR3 region has the DNA TGTGCCAGCAGCCCCCCGGGTGAAACCCATGAGCAGTTCTTC. The encoded protein is CASSPPGETHEQFF.